Listed below are T cell receptor beta chains from one sample, sequenced in a study of T-cell reconstitution after alpha-beta-depleted transplantation in children. TCRdb reprocessed the PCR reads with MiXCR, giving one entry per CDR3 protein. The sample gives 190,000 or so distinct CDR3 sequences, 5% to 6.5% of which show up once; roughly 4.8% is in the top ten. The source was PBMCs, collected before TCRalphabeta/CD19-depleted stem cell transplant. These receptors were taken from a girl under two years old with combined immunodeficiency, due to receive a stem cell transplant. The conserved cysteine and the conserved F or W are not part of the CDR3 here.

>TRBJ2-7|TRBV4-3
ASSQVGGREQY
>TRBJ2-1|TRBV20-1
SAPGLAGSLSSYNEQF
>TRBJ1-1|TRBV29-1
SVIRDRGISRMNTEAF
>TRBJ1-5|TRBV11-2
ASSLDGGSNQPQH
>TRBJ1-3|TRBV12-3/TRBV12-4
ASSWGFPGNTIY
>TRBJ2-1|TRBV5-1
ASSLVGQGTYNEQF
>TRBJ2-3|TRBV6-6
ASRKHSTDTQY
>TRBJ2-7|TRBV24-1
ATGAREAYEQY
>TRBJ2-1|TRBV7-8
ASSVGPNNEQF
>TRBJ1-1|TRBV21-1
ASSVLGLLNGAF
>TRBJ2-7|TRBV12-3/TRBV12-4
ASSTESYEQY
>TRBJ2-1|TRBV6-5
ASSYRVRAKVNEQF
>TRBJ2-1|TRBV7-8
ASSPGLVITEQF
>TRBJ2-1|TRBV20-1
SARDRGFYNEQF
>TRBJ1-5|TRBV19
ASGQSNQPQH
>TRBJ2-7|TRBV5-1
ASSWTPTYEQY
>TRBJ2-1|TRBV15
ATQRVDSYNEQF
>TRBJ2-1|TRBV27
ASSSRVGPTNEQF
>TRBJ2-7|TRBV6-5
ASSYLGTAKGYEQY
>TRBJ2-1|TRBV4-3
ASSQSSGGPLYNEQF
>TRBJ2-4|TRBV27
ASSMGRLGIQY
>TRBJ2-5|TRBV13
ASSPRTVQETQY
>TRBJ2-3|TRBV29-1
SAVGDTQY
>TRBJ2-1|TRBV20-1
SALDRAREQF
>TRBJ2-3|TRBV10-3
AILQSLSTDTQY
>TRBJ2-7|TRBV28
ASRDTPQEQY
>TRBJ2-2|TRBV11-2
ASSARTSGGGGELF
>TRBJ2-7|TRBV20-1
SARGGGEQY
>TRBJ2-7|TRBV28
ASSGVAGEDYEQY
>TRBJ1-3|TRBV12-3/TRBV12-4
ASSLLGLGPGNTIY
>TRBJ1-1|TRBV9
ASSVGHPRTEAF
>TRBJ2-3|TRBV12-3/TRBV12-4
ASTIFRETGRRDSTDTQY
>TRBJ2-5|TRBV5-1
ASSSSQETQY